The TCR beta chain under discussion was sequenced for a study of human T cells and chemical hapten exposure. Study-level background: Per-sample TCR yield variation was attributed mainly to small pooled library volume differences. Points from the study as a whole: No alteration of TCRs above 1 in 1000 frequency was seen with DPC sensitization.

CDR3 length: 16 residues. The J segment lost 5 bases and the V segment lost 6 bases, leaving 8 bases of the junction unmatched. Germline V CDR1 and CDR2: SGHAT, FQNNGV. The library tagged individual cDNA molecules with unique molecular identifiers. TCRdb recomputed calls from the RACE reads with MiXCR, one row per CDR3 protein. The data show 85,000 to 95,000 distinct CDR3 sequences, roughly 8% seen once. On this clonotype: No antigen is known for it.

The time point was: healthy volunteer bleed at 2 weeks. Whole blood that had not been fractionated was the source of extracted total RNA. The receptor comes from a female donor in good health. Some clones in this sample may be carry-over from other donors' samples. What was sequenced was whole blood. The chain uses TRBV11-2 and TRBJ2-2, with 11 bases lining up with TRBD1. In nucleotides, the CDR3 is TGTGCCAGCAGAAACCTCCGGGACAGGGGGACCGGGGAGCTGTTTTTT. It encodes CASRNLRDRGTGELFF.